A single T cell receptor (beta chain) is shown here with its context. Adjacent normal lung was taken at least 2 cm from tumor. Method: immunoSEQ multiplex PCR; TCRdb's copy keeps in-frame clones and lacks some. The sample consists of 7,500 or so clones, 80% to 90% of them appearing once. This CDR3 has 13 residues. Germline V CDR1 and CDR2: SGDLS, YYNGEE. With 2 bases removed from V and 1 base from J, the gap between germline ends came to 6 bases. The source of the sample is a study of T cells and copy number aberrations in small-cell lung cancer. This receptor was taken from a woman between 45 and 60 years old with small cell lung cancer. What was sequenced was normal tissue next to the tumor. The chain links TRBV9 to TRBJ1-1; unclear D gene. The DNA of the CDR3 is TGTGCCAGCAGCGTCACCGGGAACACTGAAGCTTTCTTT. As protein: CASSVTGNTEAFF.